The 17 T cell receptor beta chains below come from one sample, sequenced in a study of blood T cell repertoires in COVID-19. Generated by immunoSEQ multiplex PCR, the TCRdb table keeps only in-frame clones and is missing some. This repertoire shows 95,000 to 100,000 clones, approximately 92% found once; its top ten account for roughly 5.6%. Material for sequencing was peripheral blood. The source is a man aged 45-60 years with active COVID-19.

This chain uses TRBV24-1 with TRBJ2-6, with 9 bases matching TRBD1. The V gene's germline CDR1 is KGHDR and CDR2 SFDVKD. This CDR3 region has 20 residues. The V gene end was trimmed by 5 bases and the J gene end by 0 bases; junction bases not matched to a gene: 13. The CDR3, as DNA: TGTGCCACCAGTGGTTCCCCCGAGGACAGGGGCTTCTCTGGGGCCAACGTCCTGACTTTC. Protein sequence: CATSGSPEDRGFSGANVLTF.

CDR3 region: CASSGQAYGYTF. In nucleotides, the CDR3 is TGTGCCAGCAGCGGACAGGCGTATGGCTACACCTTC. The chain is built from TRBV2 and TRBJ1-2; 7 positions agree with TRBD1. The V gene's germline CDR1 is SNHLY and CDR2 FYNNEI. V lost 6 bases and J lost 5; bases outside the gene matches: 3. CDR3 length: 12 residues.

This rearrangement joins TRBV6-6 to TRBJ2-7; 7 nucleotides align to TRBD2. The V segment lost 7 bases and the J segment 1 base; nucleotides outside the gene matches: 13. Germline V gene sequence: CDR1 MNHNY, CDR2 SVGAGI (reference sequence). The CDR3 extends over 16 amino acids. This CDR3 is CASTEEAGVFSYEQYF. CDR3 coding DNA: TGTGCCAGCACCGAAGAGGCGGGGGTATTTTCCTACGAGCAGTACTTC.

The chain carries TRBV19 and TRBJ1-5; 11 bases match TRBD1. V was clipped by 4 bases and J by 5 bases; unmatched bases: 7. The CDR3 loop spans 16 amino acids. Germline V gives CDR1 LNHDA, CDR2 SQIVND (reference sequence). The DNA for the CDR3 is TGTGCCAGTAGTAATCCGGACAGGGGGCTGGATCAGCCCCAGCATTTT. Its translation: CASSNPDRGLDQPQHF.

This chain links TRBV4-1 with TRBJ2-5; the D gene is possibly TRBD2 (5 bases). The germline V gene has CDR1 MGHRA and CDR2 YSYEKL. Trimming stripped 0 bases from V and 0 bases from J, with 8 bases between. The CDR3 covers 15 residues. In DNA, the CDR3 is TGCGCCAGCAGCCAAGAGACGGGGTACCAAGAGACCCAGTACTTC. Translated: CASSQETGYQETQYF.

The chain joins TRBV7-3 to TRBJ2-2; TRBD1 agrees at 8 bases. J lost 1 base, V lost 2 bases, and 3 bases had no gene match. CDR3 length: 16 amino acids. Germline CDR1 is SGHTA and CDR2 is FQGTGA. CDR3 nucleotide sequence: TGTGCCAGCAGCTTATGGGGGACAGGGAACACCGGGGAGCTGTTTTTT. Translating it yields CASSLWGTGNTGELFF.

DNA for the CDR3: TGTGCCAGCAGCCCCGGACTAGCGGGAGGAGGTAGAAGCACAGATACGCAGTATTTT. This encodes CASSPGLAGGGRSTDTQYF. The chain couples TRBV7-3 to TRBJ2-3; 14 nucleotides align to TRBD2. After removal of 5 bases from V and 0 bases from J, the junction contained 10 bases not matched to a gene. Germline CDR1 and CDR2: SGHTA and FQGTGA. This CDR3 is 19 amino acids long.

This sequence joins TRBV2 and TRBJ2-3, with 7 bases fitting TRBD1. V was pared by 6 bases and J by 6 bases, with 12 bases of the junction left unmatched. This CDR3 has 15 amino acids. Germline V gives CDR1 SNHLY, CDR2 FYNNEI. The chain's CDR3 is CASREQGLFRDTQYF. The CDR3 DNA follows: TGTGCCAGCAGGGAACAGGGGTTATTTAGGGATACGCAGTATTTT.

The count of this clone is one. The chain couples TRBV27 to TRBJ2-2, with TRBD1 as a possible D gene (5 bases). The CDR3 contains 14 residues. Germline V gene sequence: CDR1 MNHEY, CDR2 SMNVEV (reference sequence). Trimming cost V 6 bases and J 2 bases, with 10 bases left between them. The CDR3 nucleotides are TGTGCCAGCAGGTTAGGACAAAACACCGGGGAGCTGTTTTTT. This sequence encodes CASRLGQNTGELFF.

This clone was detected only once. The rearrangement links TRBV7-6 to TRBJ2-1; 10 nucleotides match TRBD2. Germline loops: CDR1 SGHVS, CDR2 FNYEAQ. Unmatched junction bases numbered 10, after V lost 5 bases and J lost 3 bases. The CDR3 contains 17 residues. CDR3 coding DNA: TGTGCCAGCAGCCCCCGGTTTAGCGGGAGGAACTACAATGAGCAGTTCTTC. It encodes CASSPRFSGRNYNEQFF.

This chain links TRBV23-1 with TRBJ2-3; 8 bases align to TRBD2. TRBV23-1 is noted as an ORF with a role that remains uncertain. This CDR3 spans 16 amino acids. The ends lost 2 bases at V and 3 bases at J; junction bases unmatched: 7. CDR3 sequence reads: CASSQRLARLTDTQYF. In DNA form, the CDR3 reads TGCGCCAGCAGTCAAAGACTAGCGCGACTGACAGATACGCAGTATTTT.

The genes are TRBV28 and TRBJ2-7; 8 bases are a match to TRBD2. Germline loops: CDR1 MDHEN, CDR2 SYDVKM. CDR3 length equals 16 residues. V dropped 5 bases and J dropped 3; count of bases not matched to a gene: 12. The CDR3 loop reads CASSPPRVAGRYEQYF. In DNA, the CDR3 is TGTGCCAGCAGTCCTCCCCGGGTAGCGGGGCGCTACGAGCAGTACTTC.

The J gene is TRBJ2-3, the V gene TRBV24-1, with 13 bases fitting TRBD2. The trim removed 3 bases at V and 3 bases at J, leaving 17 bases unmatched. Germline V gives CDR1 KGHDR, CDR2 SFDVKD. The CDR3 has 21 amino acids. CDR3 in amino acids: CATSDNWGQGLAGAVTDTQYF. The CDR3 bases are TGTGCCACCAGTGATAATTGGGGACAAGGACTAGCGGGAGCGGTTACAGATACGCAGTATTTT.

The rearrangement links TRBV3-1 (or the pseudogene TRBV3-2) to TRBJ2-1; TRBD1 is a possible D gene (6 bases). The CDR3 has 13 amino acids. The ends were cut back, 4 bases at V and 8 bases at J, with 12 bases in the middle. CDR1 and CDR2 from the germline V gene are LGHDT and YNNKEL (reference sequence). The CDR3 region is CASSLYTGHEQFF. The DNA for the CDR3 is TGTGCCAGCAGCCTGTATACAGGGCATGAGCAGTTCTTC.

CDR3 sequence: CSVVGSQETQYF. Written as DNA, the CDR3 is TGCAGCGTTGTGGGCAGCCAAGAGACCCAGTACTTC. The V and J genes are TRBV29-1 and TRBJ2-5, with D uncertain. V lost 4 bases and J lost 1, with 7 bases in between. CDR3 length equals 12 residues. CDR1 is SQVTM, CDR2 ANQGSEA, per germline.

J is TRBJ2-7 and V is TRBV11-2; 12 bases map to TRBD2. V trimming: 4 bases; J trimming: 5 bases; junction bases outside the gene matches: 6. The germline V gene encodes CDR1 SGHAT and CDR2 FQNNGV. This CDR3 is 15 amino acids long. The CDR3 reads CASSSASGRGNEQYF. In DNA, the CDR3 is TGTGCCAGCAGCTCCGCTAGCGGGAGGGGTAACGAGCAGTACTTC.

This chain links TRBV5-1 with TRBJ1-1; tentative D call: TRBD1 (6 bases). This CDR3 has 15 amino acids. V dropped 0 bases and J dropped 2 bases, with 11 bases sitting between them. CDR1 is SGHRS, CDR2 YFSETQ, per germline. The CDR3 region has the DNA TGCGCCAGCAGCTTGGGGGGGCAAGAAAACACTGAAGCTTTCTTT. It translates to CASSLGGQENTEAFF.